The 11 T cell receptor beta chains below all came from one sample that was sequenced in a study of blood T cells in healthy people across ages. A second PCR, run for about 7 to 11 cycles, used a sample-barcoded 5' primer plus a J-beta primer mix. TCRdb reanalysed the 5' RACE reads using MiXCR and keeps one entry per CDR3 protein. This sample has some 800,000 distinct CDR3 sequences, with 25% found just once. The same data also contributed to another study, on T cells of mothers and their children.

Sequencing was carried out using blood. Source of these receptors: a boy between 10 and 17 years old in good health.

This clonotype was recorded only once. At one boundary the junction diverges from the germline segment, which might be a read error. The rearrangement joins TRBV28 to TRBJ1-5, with 9 nucleotides matching TRBD1. This CDR3 is built from 13 residues. Germline CDR1 MDHEN, CDR2 SYDVKM. The CDR3 sequence is CASLGQGNQPQHF. The DNA for the CDR3 is TGTGCCAGCCTCGGACAGGGGAATCAACCCCAGCATTTT.

The chain is built from TRBV4-1 and TRBJ2-1; D gene unclear. Germline CDR1 reads MGHRA; CDR2 reads YSYEKL. CDR3 length: 17 residues. V lost 0 bases and J 0 bases, leaving 12 bases between the germline ends. The chain's CDR3 is CASSQDMVESSYNEQFF. The CDR3 nucleotides are TGCGCCAGCAGCCAAGATATGGTAGAAAGCTCCTACAATGAGCAGTTCTTC.

The chain joins TRBV7-2 to TRBJ1-5; TRBD1 matches at 11 bases. J was trimmed by 2 bases and V by 5 bases; bases with no gene match: 8. Germline values: CDR1 SGHTA, CDR2 FQGNSA. The length of the CDR3 is 17 residues. The CDR3 sequence: CASSRLGQGAGNQPQHF. The CDR3 DNA reads TGTGCCAGCAGCAGGTTAGGACAGGGGGCAGGCAATCAGCCCCAGCATTTT.

There are a few counts of this clonotype. This chain connects TRBV7-2 to TRBJ2-7; 8 bases match TRBD1. The CDR3 contains 16 residues. The V segment lost 5 bases and the J segment 2 bases; nucleotides outside the gene matches: 11. The germline V gene encodes CDR1 SGHTA and CDR2 FQGNSA. The CDR3: CASSGPQGVGTYEQYF. The CDR3 region has the DNA TGTGCCAGCAGCGGCCCACAGGGGGTGGGGACCTACGAGCAGTACTTC.

The CDR3, as DNA: TGCGCCAGCAGCTTGAGCGGGGGGGCTTTAAATGAGCAGTTCTTC. It translates to CASSLSGGALNEQFF. This chain joins TRBV5-1 and TRBJ2-5; 10 nucleotides agree with TRBD2. The DNA end is a closer match to TRBJ2-1, so the J assignment may be wrong. The CDR3 length is 15 residues. Germline V gene lookup returns CDR1 SGHRS and CDR2 YFSETQ.

The rearrangement joins TRBV4-3 to TRBJ2-1; TRBD2 matches 9 bases. This CDR3 spans 16 amino acids. V was pared by 0 bases and J by 4 bases, with 4 bases of the junction left unmatched. Per the germline V gene, CDR1 is LGHNA and CDR2 is YSLEER. This CDR3 reads CASSQDASGGYNEQFF. The CDR3 nucleotides read TGCGCCAGCAGCCAAGACGCCAGCGGGGGGTACAATGAGCAGTTCTTC.

V and J are TRBV6-5 and TRBJ2-7, with D tentatively TRBD1 or TRBD2 (5 bases each). Trimming pared 0 bases from V and 2 bases from J, leaving 14 bases between. From germline, CDR1 is MNHEY and CDR2 SVGAGI. The length of the CDR3 is 16 residues. The CDR3 here is CASSYSAADITYEQYF. DNA of the CDR3: TGTGCCAGCAGTTACTCTGCAGCGGACATAACCTACGAGCAGTACTTC.

V gene TRBV7-9 combines with J gene TRBJ2-1; the D is unclear. The germline V gene has CDR1 SEHNR and CDR2 FQNEAQ (reference sequence). CDR3 length: 14 residues. V gave up 8 bases and J gave up 5 bases, with 16 bases separating them. CDR3: CASQPALLNNEQFF. DNA for the CDR3: TGTGCCAGCCAACCCGCGTTACTTAACAATGAGCAGTTCTTC.

The chain combines TRBV2 with TRBJ1-4; TRBD1 aligns across 7 bases. Germline-derived CDR1 and CDR2 are SNHLY and FYNNEI. Unmatched junction bases numbered 4, after V lost 6 bases and J lost 0 bases. This CDR3 region has 15 residues. The CDR3 nucleotides read TGTGCCAGCAGGGGACAGAGTGCAACTAATGAAAAACTGTTTTTT. Amino acids: CASRGQSATNEKLFF.

The chain links TRBV6-2 or TRBV6-3 to TRBJ2-5; no clear D gene. V was clipped by 8 bases and J by 4 bases, with 5 bases between them. This CDR3 has 10 amino acids. Germline V lookup: CDR1 MNHEY, CDR2 SVGEGT. The CDR3 DNA is TGTGCCAGCCCGGGAGAGACCCAGTACTTC. Its translation: CASPGETQYF.

V is TRBV7-2 and J is TRBJ2-3; the match to TRBD1 covers 8 bases. The CDR3 extends over 17 amino acids. Unmatched junction bases numbered 17, after V lost 8 bases and J lost 4 bases. The germline gives CDR1 SGHTA, CDR2 FQGNSA. The CDR3 spells CASRPRGTGQEADTQYF. CDR3 DNA: TGTGCCAGCCGACCTAGGGGAACGGGACAGGAGGCAGATACGCAGTATTTT.